This TCR beta chain came from a study of OX40 agonist ivuxolimab in advanced cancers. Produced via immunoSEQ multiplex PCR; TCRdb's table is partial and in-frame only. The data hold around 94,000 clones, with around 91% observed a single time. Germline V CDR1 and CDR2: SQVTM, ANQGSEA. The CDR3 length is 13 residues. The V gene end was trimmed by 3 bases and the J gene end by 6 bases; junction bases not matched to a gene: 5. This chain links TRBV29-1 with TRBJ2-7, with 10 bases identical to TRBD1. The sequence was obtained from an adult with an advanced solid tumor such as melanoma, head and neck, liver or kidney cancer. The input for sequencing was CD4+ or CD8+ T cells sorted from blood, taken in a trial of the OX40 agonist ivuxolimab. The CDR3 DNA sequence: TGCAGCGTTGATCGACAGGGGGCGGGCGAGCAGTACTTC. Encoded protein: CSVDRQGAGEQYF.